Here is one T cell receptor (beta chain) with its context. The entry originates in a study of blood T cell repertoires in COVID-19. About the study: From the United States, Italy and Spain came samples of acute and convalescent COVID-19.

Source study methods: Amplification of reference gene primers was used by the study to estimate nucleated cell counts. Some clones are missing from TCRdb's copy, which holds only in-frame ones; the method was immunoSEQ multiplex PCR. V and J calls and clone size are given by that table; D and trimming were obtained from the DNA. The sample contains 200,000 to 250,000 clones, less than 85% of which appear only once. The V gene's germline CDR1 is MNHEY and CDR2 SVGAGI. The V and J ends lost 0 bases and 2 bases respectively, with 10 bases between them. This CDR3 region has 15 residues. The receptor was derived from a woman in her 70s with acute or convalescent COVID-19. Sequenced sample: peripheral blood. The chain carries TRBV6-5 and TRBJ1-1, with TRBD1 as a possible D gene (5 bases). The CDR3 loop is CASSYSTTDNTEAFF. The CDR3 nucleotides read TGTGCCAGCAGTTACTCGACGACAGATAACACTGAAGCTTTCTTT.